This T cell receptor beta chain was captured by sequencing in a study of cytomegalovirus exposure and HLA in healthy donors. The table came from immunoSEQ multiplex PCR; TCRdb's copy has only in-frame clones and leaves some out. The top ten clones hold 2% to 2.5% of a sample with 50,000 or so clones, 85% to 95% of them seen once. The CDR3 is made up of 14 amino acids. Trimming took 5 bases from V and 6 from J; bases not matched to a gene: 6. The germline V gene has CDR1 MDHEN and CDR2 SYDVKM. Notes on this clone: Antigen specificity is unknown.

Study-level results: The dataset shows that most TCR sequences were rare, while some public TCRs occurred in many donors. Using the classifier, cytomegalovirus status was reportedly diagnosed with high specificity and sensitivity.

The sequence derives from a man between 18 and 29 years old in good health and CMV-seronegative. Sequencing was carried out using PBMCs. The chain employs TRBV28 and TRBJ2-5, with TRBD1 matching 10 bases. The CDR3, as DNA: TGTGCCAGCAGTCGGGACAGGGGAAGGCAGACCCAGTACTTC. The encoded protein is CASSRDRGRQTQYF. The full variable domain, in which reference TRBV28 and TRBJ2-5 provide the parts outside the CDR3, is DVKVTQSSRYLVKRTGEKVFLECVQDMDHENMFWYRQDPGLGLRLIYFSYDVKMKEKGDIPEGYSVSREKKERFSLILESASTNQTSMYLCASSRDRGRQTQYFGPGTRLLVL.